One sample yielded the 22 T cell receptor beta chains listed below, sequenced in a study of OX40 agonist ivuxolimab in advanced cancers. The method was immunoSEQ multiplex PCR; TCRdb's version includes in-frame clones alone and lacks a portion of them. This table holds about 140,000 clones, about nine tenths found once. Sample: CD4+ or CD8+ T cells sorted from blood, taken in a trial of the OX40 agonist ivuxolimab. These receptors originate from an adult with an advanced solid tumor such as melanoma, head and neck, liver or kidney cancer.

CDR3 region: CASSPGGGNQPQHF. CDR3 nucleotide sequence: TGTGCCAGCAGTCCAGGGGGCGGCAATCAGCCCCAGCATTTT. The chain employs TRBV27 and TRBJ1-5, with 8 nucleotides matching TRBD1. V was clipped by 5 bases and J by 2 bases; unmatched bases: 2. The CDR3 extends over 14 amino acids. Per the germline V gene, CDR1 is MNHEY and CDR2 is SMNVEV (reference sequence).

This chain joins TRBV11-3 and TRBJ2-7; TRBD1 matches at 7 bases. The germline CDR1 and CDR2 sequences are SGHNT and YENEEA. This CDR3 comprises 15 residues. V lost 5 bases, J lost 0 bases, and 7 bases stayed unmatched. The CDR3 nucleotides are TGTGCCAGCAGCATAGGGGGCGCGGGCTCCTACGAGCAGTACTTC. Its protein is CASSIGGAGSYEQYF.

The V and J genes are TRBV11-1 and TRBJ2-2, with 8 bases aligning to TRBD1. The length of the CDR3 is 17 residues. The germline V gene has CDR1 SGHAT and CDR2 FQDESV (reference sequence). V lost 2 bases to trimming and J lost 0 bases; unmatched junction nucleotides: 5. The CDR3 sequence is CASSLNKTGANTGELFF. The CDR3 DNA follows: TGTGCCAGCAGCTTAAATAAGACAGGGGCGAACACCGGGGAGCTGTTTTTT.

V is TRBV6-1 and J is TRBJ2-7; 9 nucleotides match TRBD2. The CDR3 loop spans 15 amino acids. CDR1 is MNHNS, CDR2 SASEGT, per germline. J gave up 0 bases and V 4 bases, and 4 bases lay outside the gene matches. CDR3 bases: TGTGCCAGCAGTGCCGGGACTAGCCGCTCCTACGAGCAGTACTTC. Amino acids: CASSAGTSRSYEQYF.

This clone was seen just once. V is TRBV19 and J is TRBJ1-3; D possibly corresponds to TRBD1 (6 bases). V gave up 7 bases and J gave up 2 bases, with 18 bases separating them. The CDR3 consists of 16 residues. CDR1 and CDR2 from the germline V gene are LNHDA and SQIVND (reference sequence). The CDR3 DNA reads as TGTGCCAGTACCCGGGCCGCTACAGGGACTGGAAACACCATATATTTT. Translated, it gives CASTRAATGTGNTIYF.

The chain recombines TRBV5-1 with TRBJ1-2, with 8 positions matching TRBD1. V was pared by 4 bases and J by 4 bases, with 6 bases of the junction left unmatched. This CDR3 is 14 amino acids long. From germline, CDR1 is SGHRS and CDR2 YFSETQ. CDR3 nucleotides: TGCGCCAGCAGCCCCGGACAGGGTGTCTATGGCTACACCTTC. Encoded protein: CASSPGQGVYGYTF.

The rearrangement joins TRBV9 to TRBJ2-5, with a weak D call TRBD2 (6 bases). Trimming left V 0 bases short and J 9 bases short, with 21 bases between. The CDR3 has 16 residues. Germline CDR1 reads SGDLS; CDR2 reads YYNGEE. The CDR3 DNA is TGTGCCAGCAGCGTAGGAGGGTTGGTGGGAGGTGGGTCCCAGTACTTC. It is translated as CASSVGGLVGGGSQYF.

The V gene is TRBV6-5, the J gene TRBJ2-5, with a weak D call TRBD2 (5 bases). Between the trimmed V and J ends, which lost 7 bases and 5 bases, there was a span of 17 bases. CDR1 and CDR2 from the germline V gene are MNHEY and SVGAGI. This CDR3 contains 14 residues. CDR3 protein: CASTPDSKEETQYF. The CDR3 nucleotides read TGTGCCAGCACCCCGGACTCTAAGGAGGAGACCCAGTACTTC.

The chain combines TRBV27 with TRBJ2-7, with D possibly being TRBD1 (5 bases). Looked up from germline, CDR1 is MNHEY and CDR2 is SMNVEV (reference sequence). This CDR3 comprises 14 residues. V shed 2 bases and J shed 2 bases, with 10 bases lying between them. The CDR3 is CASSLLGVPYEQYF. The CDR3 coding sequence is TGTGCCAGCAGTTTACTAGGGGTCCCCTACGAGCAGTACTTC.

This chain uses TRBV15 with TRBJ2-7; 8 positions agree with TRBD1. The CDR3 sequence is 14 residues long. Germline loops: CDR1 LNHNV, CDR2 YYDKDF (reference sequence). The ends lost 2 bases at V and 2 bases at J; junction bases unmatched: 2. CDR3 nucleotides: TGTGCCACCAGCAGATCGGGACAGGCCTACGAGCAGTACTTC. The encoded protein is CATSRSGQAYEQYF.

The rearrangement joins TRBV18 to TRBJ1-1; 8 bases are a match to TRBD1. After removal of 3 bases from V and 1 base from J, the junction contained 7 bases not matched to a gene. The V gene's germline CDR1 is KGHSH and CDR2 LQKENI. The CDR3 has 16 residues. The CDR3 loop is CASSPNAGGANTEAFF. CDR3 coding DNA: TGTGCCAGCTCACCGAACGCAGGGGGCGCGAACACTGAAGCTTTCTTT.

The rearrangement joins TRBV19 to TRBJ1-1; D gene unclear. This CDR3 spans 13 amino acids. Trimming took off 5 bases at V and 7 bases at J, with 14 bases between the two ends. Per the germline V gene, CDR1 is LNHDA and CDR2 is SQIVND (reference sequence). The CDR3 region has the DNA TGTGCCAGTAGTGATTCTGTACGGATTGAAGCTTTCTTT. Its translation is CASSDSVRIEAFF.

This clone was seen once. This rearrangement joins TRBV7-2 to TRBJ1-2; D gene unclear. CDR1 is SGHTA and CDR2 is FQGNSA in the germline V gene. The V gene lost 6 bases and the J gene lost 4 bases, with 12 bases spanning the gap. There are 13 residues in the CDR3. The CDR3 bases are TGTGCCAGCAGTCCCAGCAGTATCTATGGCTACACCTTC. It encodes CASSPSSIYGYTF.

This clone has a single count. The V gene is TRBV5-1, the J gene TRBJ1-5; unclear D gene. Trimming cost V 5 bases and J 5 bases, with 17 bases left between them. Germline V lookup: CDR1 SGHRS, CDR2 YFSETQ. The CDR3 has 15 residues. Here the CDR3 reads CASSLSGPPDQPQHF. The DNA of the CDR3 is TGCGCCAGCAGTCTATCGGGCCCTCCTGATCAGCCCCAGCATTTT.

The V call is TRBV5-1, the J call TRBJ2-2; 7 nucleotides line up with TRBD2. This CDR3 has 16 amino acids. Per the germline V gene, CDR1 is SGHRS and CDR2 is YFSETQ. Trimming removed 0 bases from V and 3 bases from J; junction bases left unmatched: 5. Here the CDR3 DNA reads TGCGCCAGCAGCTTGGCACTAAGCGGGGACACCGGGGAGCTGTTTTTT. It is translated as CASSLALSGDTGELFF.

In the case of this clone: This sample includes further DNA sequences coding for the same CDR3. The rearrangement joins TRBV5-8 to TRBJ1-5; perhaps TRBD1 as D (5 bases). This CDR3 is 16 amino acids long. V gave up 4 bases and J gave up 0 bases, with 14 bases separating them. Germline V CDR1 and CDR2: SGHTS, YDEGEE. The CDR3 loop is CASSRGTRNSNQPQHF. Here the CDR3 DNA reads TGTGCCAGCAGCCGAGGGACGAGAAATAGCAATCAGCCCCAGCATTTT.

This chain connects TRBV18 to TRBJ2-7, with 9 bases fitting TRBD1. The CDR3 covers 13 residues. Germline loops: CDR1 KGHSH, CDR2 LQKENI. V lost 0 bases to trimming and J lost 6 bases; unmatched junction nucleotides: 0. The CDR3 bases are TGTGCCAGCTCACCACCGGGACAGGGCGAGCAGTACTTC. Its protein is CASSPPGQGEQYF.

The J gene is TRBJ2-3, the V gene TRBV19; 8 bases align to TRBD2. CDR1 and CDR2 from the germline V gene are LNHDA and SQIVND (reference sequence). The CDR3 totals 15 residues. Trimming at V came to 4 bases and at J to 1 base, leaving 4 bases not matched to a gene. The CDR3 is CASSTGTRGTDTQYF. The CDR3 coding sequence is TGTGCCAGTAGTACCGGGACTAGGGGCACAGATACGCAGTATTTT. The variable domain in full, completed from reference TRBV19 and TRBJ2-3, reads DGGITQSPKYLFRKEGQNVTLSCEQNLNHDAMYWYRQDPGQGLRLIYYSQIVNDFQKGDIAEGYSVSREKKESFPLTVTSAQKNPTAFYLCASSTGTRGTDTQYFGPGTRLTVL.

This clone was counted a single time. This sequence joins TRBV5-1 and TRBJ2-1; 9 bases agree with TRBD2. Trimming removed 5 bases from V and 6 bases from J; junction bases left unmatched: 9. CDR1 is SGHRS, CDR2 YFSETQ, per germline. This CDR3 comprises 15 residues. The CDR3 DNA follows: TGCGCCAGCAGTTTTGCGGGAGGGCCGGGCAATGAGCAGTTCTTC. Translated, it gives CASSFAGGPGNEQFF.

CDR3 region: CASSQDRRYEQYF. CDR3 bases: TGTGCCAGCAGCCAAGATAGACGCTACGAGCAGTACTTC. The rearrangement joins TRBV4-2 to TRBJ2-7, with no clear D. V lost 0 bases and J lost 3, with 6 bases in between. CDR3 size: 13 residues. CDR1 and CDR2 (germline): LGHNA, YNFKEQ.

The rearrangement joins TRBV27 to TRBJ1-4; no clear D gene. The CDR3 is made up of 13 amino acids. V lost 6 bases and J 3 bases, leaving 8 bases between the germline ends. Germline CDR1 reads MNHEY; CDR2 reads SMNVEV (reference sequence). The DNA of the CDR3 is TGTGCCAGCAGGATGAGAGCTAATGAAAAACTGTTTTTT. Its translation: CASRMRANEKLFF.

This chain uses TRBV2 with TRBJ2-7, with D possibly TRBD1 on 7 matching bases. With 3 bases removed from V and 2 bases from J, the gap between germline ends came to 14 bases. The CDR3 runs to 15 residues. The germline CDR1 and CDR2 sequences are SNHLY and FYNNEI. The DNA for the CDR3 is TGTGCCAGCAGTGAGGCAGGGGGGCGAACCTACGAGCAGTACTTC. This codes for CASSEAGGRTYEQYF. The full variable domain, rest sourced from reference TRBV2 and TRBJ2-7, is EPEVTQTPSHQVTQMGQEVILRCVPISNHLYFYWYRQILGQKVEFLVSFYNNEISEKSEIFDDQFSVERPDGSNFTLKIRSTKLEDSAMYFCASSEAGGRTYEQYFGPGTRLTVT.